This T cell receptor (beta chain) was captured by sequencing in a study of T-cell memory formation after mild COVID-19. Constant-segment primers were used for 5'RACE, and the resulting TCR alpha and TCR beta cDNA libraries carried sample barcodes and UMIs. MiXCR, run by TCRdb on the 5' RACE reads, gives a single entry per CDR3 protein. The data contain 170,000 or so distinct CDR3 sequences, about a fifth of them seen just once; the ten biggest clones take up approximately 22%. The ends were cut back, 2 bases at V and 0 bases at J, with 10 bases in the middle. Looked up from germline, CDR1 is MGHRA and CDR2 is YSYEKL. The CDR3 contains 15 residues.

V and J are TRBV4-1 and TRBJ2-5, with D maybe TRBD2 (6 bases). The receptor's source is an adult woman who had mild COVID-19 (a few samples of this study predate the infection). Cell type and time point are not known. Sequencing used PBMCs or a T cell subset sorted from them (not recorded which). Here the CDR3 reads CASSQWWGDQETQYF. CDR3 bases: TGCGCCAGCAGCCAATGGTGGGGGGACCAAGAGACCCAGTACTTC.